A selection of T cell receptor beta chains follows, all from one sample in a study of blood T cell repertoires in COVID-19. The method was immunoSEQ multiplex PCR; TCRdb's version includes in-frame clones alone and lacks a portion of them. Of around 130,000 clones detected, about four fifths appear once; the ten largest clones hold 9.5% to 15%. Sample: peripheral blood. The receptors were sampled from a woman aged 60-70 years with acute or convalescent COVID-19. The CDR3 runs from the conserved cysteine through the conserved F or W. A D gene is named only where the DNA matches it firmly. Some rows mark clone size as missing; the rest say once, few, many or name a class of expanded clone.

v_gene,j_gene,d_gene,abundance,CDR3aa,CDR3nt
TRBV3-1/TRBV3-2,TRBJ2-5,TRBD2,.,CASSSLAGGQETQYF,TGTGCCAGCAGCTCCTTAGCGGGGGGACAAGAGACCCAGTACTTC
TRBV28,TRBJ1-3,TRBD1,.,CASSGSTGTGNTIYF,TGTGCCAGCAGTGGCTCGACAGGGACTGGAAACACCATATATTTT
TRBV6-1,TRBJ2-1,TRBD2,.,CASSEGLAGYNEQFF,TGTGCCAGCAGTGAAGGGCTAGCGGGATACAATGAGCAGTTCTTC
TRBV18,TRBJ2-2,.,.,CASSPRDSTGELFF,TGTGCCAGCTCACCCAGGGATAGCACCGGGGAGCTGTTTTTT
TRBV19,TRBJ2-2,TRBD1,.,CASSRQGRTGELFF,TGTGCCAGTAGTCGACAGGGTCGCACCGGGGAGCTGTTTTTT
TRBV18,TRBJ2-3,.,.,CASSPRTTTGDTQYF,TGTGCCAGCTCACCAAGGACCACCACGGGGGATACGCAGTATTTT
TRBV24-1,TRBJ1-5,TRBD1,.,CATSDTQGAGQPQHF,TGTGCCACCAGTGACACGCAGGGGGCGGGTCAGCCCCAGCATTTT
TRBV14,TRBJ2-3,.,.,CASSQVTGLGTDTQYF,TGTGCCAGCAGCCAGGTTACAGGGTTGGGAACAGATACGCAGTATTTT
TRBV6-1,TRBJ2-2,TRBD2,.,CASSEAGLAGKNTGELFF,TGTGCCAGCAGTGAAGCGGGACTAGCGGGGAAGAACACCGGGGAGCTGTTTTTT
TRBV30,TRBJ1-3,TRBD1,.,CAWSTGSGNTIYF,TGTGCCTGGTCGACAGGGTCTGGAAACACCATATATTTT
TRBV5-1,TRBJ2-6,.,.,CASSLTASGANVLTF,TGCGCCAGCAGCTTGACAGCATCGGGGGCCAACGTCCTGACTTTC
TRBV9,TRBJ2-5,.,once,CASSAGYSRETQYF,TGTGCCAGCAGCGCAGGGTATTCTCGAGAGACCCAGTACTTC
TRBV24-1,TRBJ1-4,.,.,CATSDFRGGVEKLFF,TGTGCCACCAGTGATTTTCGAGGGGGTGTGGAAAAACTGTTTTTT
TRBV6-5,TRBJ2-1,.,.,CASSYSGPHNEQFF,TGTGCCAGCAGTTACTCTGGGCCCCACAATGAGCAGTTCTTC
TRBV7-2,TRBJ1-3,.,.,CASSPKGAGNTIYF,TGTGCCAGCAGCCCTAAGGGAGCTGGAAACACCATATATTTT
TRBV7-6,TRBJ2-5,TRBD2,.,CASSLSGVGTATQYF,TGTGCCAGCAGCCTTAGCGGGGTCGGGACGGCGACCCAGTACTTC
TRBV9,TRBJ1-4,TRBD1,.,CASSEDRVDEKLFF,TGTGCCAGCAGCGAAGACAGGGTCGATGAAAAACTGTTTTTT